Listed below are T cell receptor beta chains from one sample, sequenced in a study of regulatory T cells in long-lasting Graves disease. MiXCR was run by TCRdb on the multiplex PCR reads, yielding one entry per CDR3 protein. This sample has about 470,000 distinct CDR3 sequences; less than 25% occur once, and the top ten carry 7% to 10%. Specimen: peripheral blood mononuclear cells (PBMCs), collected when the disease was refractory, from a patient treated with antithyroid drugs. The receptors shown here come from a female donor with Graves disease. The CDR3 runs from the conserved cysteine through the conserved F or W. The D gene is left open where the match is weak. Some rows mark clone size as missing; the rest say once, few, many or name a class of expanded clone.

j_gene: TRBJ2-7; v_gene: TRBV10-3; abundance: many; d_gene: -; CDR3nt: TGTGCCATCAGTGACACAGGACAGTTAGCTTACGAGCAGTACTTC; CDR3aa: CAISDTGQLAYEQYF
j_gene: TRBJ2-5; v_gene: TRBV28; abundance: -; d_gene: -; CDR3nt: TGTGCCAGCAGTTATAAATTCCATCAAGAGACCCAGTACTTC; CDR3aa: CASSYKFHQETQYF
j_gene: TRBJ1-2; v_gene: TRBV5-1; abundance: few; d_gene: -; CDR3nt: TGCGCCAGCAGCCCCGACGCGAGGAGCTATGGCTACACCTTC; CDR3aa: CASSPDARSYGYTF
j_gene: TRBJ1-3; v_gene: TRBV28; abundance: many; d_gene: -; CDR3nt: TGTGCCAGCAGTTTCGCGGCAGGGGCTGGAAACACCATATATTTT; CDR3aa: CASSFAAGAGNTIYF
j_gene: TRBJ1-2; v_gene: TRBV12-3/TRBV12-4; abundance: few; d_gene: -; CDR3nt: TGTGCCAGCAGTTCGCCCCCAGGAGTCTTGTATGGCTACACCTTC; CDR3aa: CASSSPPGVLYGYTF
j_gene: TRBJ2-5; v_gene: TRBV7-3; abundance: few; d_gene: TRBD2; CDR3nt: TGTGCCAGCAGCCCGAGGACTAGCGGGATGGAGACCCAGTACTTC; CDR3aa: CASSPRTSGMETQYF
j_gene: TRBJ2-2; v_gene: TRBV19; abundance: few; d_gene: -; CDR3nt: TGTGCCAGTAGCGGGAGCGGGGAGCTGTTTTTT; CDR3aa: CASSGSGELFF
j_gene: TRBJ2-2; v_gene: TRBV12-3/TRBV12-4; abundance: -; d_gene: TRBD2; CDR3nt: TGTGCCAGCAGTTCCCGCCCTTGGCGGGAGGACGGCACCGGGGAGCTGTTTTTT; CDR3aa: CASSSRPWREDGTGELFF
j_gene: TRBJ1-2; v_gene: TRBV12-3/TRBV12-4; abundance: many; d_gene: TRBD1; CDR3nt: TGTGCCAGCAGTTCCGGGACAGGGGGCTATGGCTACACCTTC; CDR3aa: CASSSGTGGYGYTF
j_gene: TRBJ1-2; v_gene: TRBV6-5; abundance: many; d_gene: -; CDR3nt: TGTGCCAGCAGTTACTCTGGACGGAACTATGGCTACACCTTC; CDR3aa: CASSYSGRNYGYTF
j_gene: TRBJ1-6; v_gene: TRBV20-1; abundance: -; d_gene: TRBD1; CDR3nt: TGCAGTGCTGTTCCGGGACAGTATAATTCACCCCTCCACTTT; CDR3aa: CSAVPGQYNSPLHF
j_gene: TRBJ1-1; v_gene: TRBV19; abundance: -; d_gene: -; CDR3nt: TGTGCCAGTAGTCCGAGGGGTGGGGATGAAGCTTTCTTT; CDR3aa: CASSPRGGDEAFF
j_gene: TRBJ2-2; v_gene: TRBV11-2; abundance: many; d_gene: -; CDR3nt: TGTGCCAGCAGCTTAGGGTATCACACCGGGGAGCTGTTTTTT; CDR3aa: CASSLGYHTGELFF
j_gene: TRBJ1-5; v_gene: TRBV11-2; abundance: many; d_gene: -; CDR3nt: TGTGCCAGCAGCCTACTAGGGAGGGGTGGAAGCAATCAGCCCCAGCATTTT; CDR3aa: CASSLLGRGGSNQPQHF
j_gene: TRBJ1-1; v_gene: TRBV20-1; abundance: few; d_gene: -; CDR3nt: TGCAGTGCTAGAGATCTTACAGAGGGTGACACTGAAGCTTTCTTT; CDR3aa: CSARDLTEGDTEAFF
j_gene: TRBJ2-5; v_gene: TRBV19; abundance: -; d_gene: -; CDR3nt: TGTGCCAGTAGTATAGTGGCGGGACACCAAGAGACCCAGTACTTC; CDR3aa: CASSIVAGHQETQYF
j_gene: TRBJ2-7; v_gene: TRBV7-6; abundance: many; d_gene: -; CDR3nt: TGTGCCAGCAGTAGGTGGGACGGAAGGGGCGAGCAGTACTTC; CDR3aa: CASSRWDGRGEQYF
j_gene: TRBJ1-3; v_gene: TRBV12-3/TRBV12-4; abundance: many; d_gene: -; CDR3nt: TGTGCCAGCAGTTTCGGAAACACCATATATTTT; CDR3aa: CASSFGNTIYF
j_gene: TRBJ1-2; v_gene: TRBV13; abundance: many; d_gene: -; CDR3nt: TGTGCCAGCAGACGTAACACTTTTGGGGATGGCTACACCTTC; CDR3aa: CASRRNTFGDGYTF
j_gene: TRBJ1-1; v_gene: TRBV20-1; abundance: many; d_gene: -; CDR3nt: TGCAGTGCCTTTACCCCGAGTCGGGGACGGAACATGAACACTGAAGCTTTCTTT; CDR3aa: CSAFTPSRGRNMNTEAFF
j_gene: TRBJ2-7; v_gene: TRBV30; abundance: many; d_gene: -; CDR3nt: TGTGCCTGGAGTAAAGGGGTAGGGGAACGGTACGAGCAGTACTTC; CDR3aa: CAWSKGVGERYEQYF
j_gene: TRBJ2-7; v_gene: TRBV6-5; abundance: many; d_gene: -; CDR3nt: TGTGCCAGCAGTTACCCCGAAGGGCCTTTCCGAGAGCAGTACTTC; CDR3aa: CASSYPEGPFREQYF
j_gene: TRBJ1-2; v_gene: TRBV20-1; abundance: many; d_gene: -; CDR3nt: TGCAGTGCTAGAGATAGGGGCAGCGGCTACACCTTC; CDR3aa: CSARDRGSGYTF
j_gene: TRBJ1-5; v_gene: TRBV19; abundance: -; d_gene: -; CDR3nt: TGTGCCAAGCATACCCACCTCCGGGGGGGTTATAGCAATCAGCCCCAGCATTTT; CDR3aa: CAKHTHLRGGYSNQPQHF
j_gene: TRBJ2-2; v_gene: TRBV12-3/TRBV12-4; abundance: many; d_gene: -; CDR3nt: TGTGCCAGCAGGCCAACTGGGCTCAGAGGAGGGGAGCTGTTTTTT; CDR3aa: CASRPTGLRGGELFF
j_gene: TRBJ1-1; v_gene: TRBV5-1; abundance: many; d_gene: -; CDR3nt: TGCGCCAGCAGCATGCGGTTGGGGAACGCTGAAGCTTTCTTT; CDR3aa: CASSMRLGNAEAFF
j_gene: TRBJ2-3; v_gene: TRBV28; abundance: many; d_gene: -; CDR3nt: TGTGCCAGCAAAGACCGGGACTTCAGCACAGATACGCAGTATTTT; CDR3aa: CASKDRDFSTDTQYF
j_gene: TRBJ2-7; v_gene: TRBV5-1; abundance: few; d_gene: TRBD1; CDR3nt: TGCGCCAGCAGCTTAGAGACAGGGGGAGACGAGCAGTACTTC; CDR3aa: CASSLETGGDEQYF
j_gene: TRBJ2-5; v_gene: TRBV10-1; abundance: -; d_gene: -; CDR3nt: TGCGCCAGCAAAGGGGGGGAGACCCAGTACTTC; CDR3aa: CASKGGETQYF
j_gene: TRBJ2-1; v_gene: TRBV3-1; abundance: -; d_gene: TRBD1; CDR3nt: TGTGCCAGCAGCCAAGATCAGGGGACAGCCTACAATGAGCAGTTCTTC; CDR3aa: CASSQDQGTAYNEQFF
j_gene: TRBJ2-6; v_gene: TRBV18; abundance: few; d_gene: -; CDR3nt: TGTGCCAGCTCACCATTGGTTTCTGGGGCCAACGTCCTGACTTTC; CDR3aa: CASSPLVSGANVLTF
j_gene: TRBJ2-2; v_gene: TRBV9; abundance: once; d_gene: TRBD2; CDR3nt: TGTGCCAGCAGCGTAGCTTCGGGGACTAGTGAGTCCGGGGAGCTGTTTTTT; CDR3aa: CASSVASGTSESGELFF
j_gene: TRBJ1-5; v_gene: TRBV28; abundance: many; d_gene: TRBD1; CDR3nt: TGTGCCAGCAGAGACAGGGGACAGCCCCAGCATTTT; CDR3aa: CASRDRGQPQHF
j_gene: TRBJ2-4; v_gene: TRBV11-2; abundance: many; d_gene: -; CDR3nt: TGTGCCAGCAGCTTAGATGTGGCCACGCAGTACTTC; CDR3aa: CASSLDVATQYF
j_gene: TRBJ2-4; v_gene: TRBV20-1; abundance: many; d_gene: -; CDR3nt: TGCAGTGCTCCCGGGTGGGGCGAAGGGGGAAACATTCAGTACTTC; CDR3aa: CSAPGWGEGGNIQYF
j_gene: TRBJ2-2; v_gene: TRBV3-1; abundance: many; d_gene: TRBD2; CDR3nt: TGTGCCAGCAGCCAAGAAACTAGCGGGAGTACCGGGGAGCTGTTTTTT; CDR3aa: CASSQETSGSTGELFF
j_gene: TRBJ1-1; v_gene: TRBV30; abundance: many; d_gene: -; CDR3nt: TGTGCCTGTGTGATGAACACTGAAGCTTTCTTT; CDR3aa: CACVMNTEAFF
j_gene: TRBJ2-7; v_gene: TRBV27; abundance: -; d_gene: TRBD2; CDR3nt: TGTGCCAGCAGTTCCTCCCCCGCGGGAGGGGTCAACGAGCAGTACTTC; CDR3aa: CASSSSPAGGVNEQYF
j_gene: TRBJ2-5; v_gene: TRBV7-9; abundance: -; d_gene: -; CDR3nt: TGTGCCAGCAGCTTAGACGGTTGGGAGACCCAGTACTTC; CDR3aa: CASSLDGWETQYF
j_gene: TRBJ1-5; v_gene: TRBV10-3; abundance: few; d_gene: -; CDR3nt: TGTGCCATCAGTGAAGGCAGGGATGAGCAGCCCCAGCATTTT; CDR3aa: CAISEGRDEQPQHF
j_gene: TRBJ1-2; v_gene: TRBV5-1; abundance: -; d_gene: -; CDR3nt: TGCGCCAGCACCGGGGGCGAGAGTAGGGGCTACACCTTC; CDR3aa: CASTGGESRGYTF
j_gene: TRBJ1-1; v_gene: TRBV24-1; abundance: many; d_gene: TRBD1; CDR3nt: TGTGCCACCAGTGATTCCGGACAGGGTACGTCCATGAACACTGAAGCTTTCTTT; CDR3aa: CATSDSGQGTSMNTEAFF
j_gene: TRBJ1-6; v_gene: TRBV3-1; abundance: few; d_gene: -; CDR3nt: TGTGCCAGCAGCCAAGACTCCTATAATTCACCCCTCCACTTT; CDR3aa: CASSQDSYNSPLHF
j_gene: TRBJ2-5; v_gene: TRBV15; abundance: -; d_gene: -; CDR3nt: TGTGCCACCAGCAGAGATAGGGTGACCCAGTACTTC; CDR3aa: CATSRDRVTQYF